This is a list of T cell receptor beta chains from one sample in a study of cytomegalovirus exposure and HLA in healthy donors. Clones were read by immunoSEQ multiplex PCR, and TCRdb kept only the in-frame ones, dropping some. The sample includes about 210,000 clones, approximately 81% of them seen just once. The sequenced sample was PBMCs. Every receptor here comes from a girl aged 2 to 9 in good health and CMV-seronegative. Each CDR3 is given with its conserved first and last residue. Fields, in order: J gene, D gene, clone size, V gene, CDR3 protein, CDR3 DNA. D genes are given only for firm matches. A clone size is listed for some rows: how often the clone was seen (once, few, many), or a class if it is expanded.

j_call: TRBJ2-3
d_call: TRBD1
clone_size: -
v_call: TRBV10-1
cdr3_aa: CASSAGGAGGTDTQYF
cdr3_nt: TGCGCCAGCAGTGCAGGGGGAGCAGGAGGTACAGATACGCAGTATTTT

j_call: TRBJ1-2
d_call: -
clone_size: -
v_call: TRBV9
cdr3_aa: CASSSGQIRSYGYTF
cdr3_nt: TGTGCCAGCAGCTCCGGACAGATAAGGTCATATGGCTACACCTTC

j_call: TRBJ2-3
d_call: TRBD2
clone_size: -
v_call: TRBV2
cdr3_aa: CARGTSGRVTDTQYF
cdr3_nt: TGTGCCAGGGGGACTAGCGGGAGGGTCACAGATACGCAGTATTTT

j_call: TRBJ2-7
d_call: -
clone_size: -
v_call: TRBV9
cdr3_aa: CASSVVADPVYEQYF
cdr3_nt: TGTGCCAGCAGCGTAGTAGCGGACCCCGTGTACGAGCAGTACTTC

j_call: TRBJ1-1
d_call: TRBD1
clone_size: -
v_call: TRBV6-1
cdr3_aa: CASSDRGRPEAFF
cdr3_nt: TGTGCCAGCAGTGACAGGGGGCGACCTGAAGCTTTCTTT

j_call: TRBJ1-1
d_call: TRBD1
clone_size: -
v_call: TRBV27
cdr3_aa: CASSFGDRNTEAFF
cdr3_nt: TGTGCCAGCAGTTTCGGGGACAGAAACACTGAAGCTTTCTTT

j_call: TRBJ2-3
d_call: TRBD2
clone_size: -
v_call: TRBV7-9
cdr3_aa: CASSLGRLAGEDTQYF
cdr3_nt: TGTGCCAGCAGCTTAGGGCGGCTAGCGGGAGAGGATACGCAGTATTTT

j_call: TRBJ2-7
d_call: TRBD2
clone_size: once
v_call: TRBV7-9
cdr3_aa: CASSLATSGLPYEQYF
cdr3_nt: TGTGCCAGCAGCTTAGCGACTAGCGGCCTTCCCTACGAGCAGTACTTC

j_call: TRBJ2-7
d_call: TRBD1
clone_size: -
v_call: TRBV30
cdr3_aa: CAWSRDRGTLGQYF
cdr3_nt: TGTGCCTGGAGTCGGGACAGGGGGACCTTGGGGCAGTACTTC

j_call: TRBJ1-5
d_call: TRBD1
clone_size: few
v_call: TRBV29-1
cdr3_aa: CSVENRGYGHQPQHF
cdr3_nt: TGCAGCGTTGAGAACAGGGGGTATGGGCATCAGCCCCAGCATTTT

j_call: TRBJ1-6
d_call: TRBD1
clone_size: -
v_call: TRBV7-9
cdr3_aa: CASSHGTGASSPLHF
cdr3_nt: TGTGCCAGCAGCCACGGGACAGGGGCATCCTCACCCCTCCACTTT

j_call: TRBJ2-3
d_call: -
clone_size: -
v_call: TRBV15
cdr3_aa: CATSRDNGADTQYF
cdr3_nt: TGTGCCACCAGCAGAGATAACGGGGCAGATACGCAGTATTTT

j_call: TRBJ1-6
d_call: TRBD1
clone_size: -
v_call: TRBV6-5
cdr3_aa: CASSRTGMVNSPLHF
cdr3_nt: TGTGCCAGCAGCCGGACAGGGATGGTTAATTCACCCCTCCACTTT

j_call: TRBJ1-2
d_call: -
clone_size: -
v_call: TRBV14
cdr3_aa: CASSFGTLSYTF
cdr3_nt: TGTGCCAGCAGCTTTGGGACTCTCAGCTACACCTTC

j_call: TRBJ2-1
d_call: -
clone_size: -
v_call: TRBV27
cdr3_aa: CASSLRESSYNEQFF
cdr3_nt: TGTGCCAGCAGTTTAAGGGAGAGCTCCTACAATGAGCAGTTCTTC

j_call: TRBJ2-2
d_call: TRBD1
clone_size: -
v_call: TRBV5-1
cdr3_aa: CAKPPGQEAHTGELFF
cdr3_nt: TGCGCCAAACCACCGGGACAGGAGGCCCACACCGGGGAGCTGTTTTTT

j_call: TRBJ1-2
d_call: TRBD1
clone_size: -
v_call: TRBV19
cdr3_aa: CASSLGQGTYGYTF
cdr3_nt: TGTGCCAGTAGTCTTGGACAGGGGACCTATGGCTACACCTTC

j_call: TRBJ2-2
d_call: -
clone_size: -
v_call: TRBV7-6
cdr3_aa: CASSTTVNTGELFF
cdr3_nt: TGTGCCAGCAGCACGACAGTAAACACCGGGGAGCTGTTTTTT

j_call: TRBJ1-1
d_call: -
clone_size: -
v_call: TRBV19
cdr3_aa: CASYESLGPAFF
cdr3_nt: TGTGCCAGTTACGAATCCCTAGGTCCAGCTTTCTTT

j_call: TRBJ1-6
d_call: TRBD1
clone_size: -
v_call: TRBV2
cdr3_aa: CASSGQGVASPLHF
cdr3_nt: TGTGCCAGCAGCGGACAGGGGGTTGCCTCACCCCTCCACTTT

j_call: TRBJ1-1
d_call: -
clone_size: -
v_call: TRBV11-1
cdr3_aa: CASSLGDFGGRAEAFF
cdr3_nt: TGTGCCAGCAGCTTAGGAGATTTTGGGGGCCGTGCTGAAGCTTTCTTT

j_call: TRBJ2-5
d_call: -
clone_size: -
v_call: TRBV19
cdr3_aa: CASSPPGGRETQYF
cdr3_nt: TGTGCCAGTAGTCCCCCTGGGGGCAGAGAGACCCAGTACTTC

j_call: TRBJ1-1
d_call: -
clone_size: -
v_call: TRBV11-2
cdr3_aa: CASSPGTPEAFF
cdr3_nt: TGTGCCAGCAGCCCCGGGACACCTGAAGCTTTCTTT

j_call: TRBJ2-3
d_call: TRBD2
clone_size: -
v_call: TRBV5-4
cdr3_aa: CASSRSPGTSGVDTQYF
cdr3_nt: TGTGCCAGCAGCCGATCGCCCGGGACTAGCGGGGTGGATACGCAGTATTTT

j_call: TRBJ2-1
d_call: TRBD2
clone_size: -
v_call: TRBV5-4
cdr3_aa: CASTDLAGGHNEQFF
cdr3_nt: TGTGCCAGCACCGATCTAGCGGGAGGGCACAATGAGCAGTTCTTC

j_call: TRBJ1-5
d_call: -
clone_size: -
v_call: TRBV7-6
cdr3_aa: CASSPGPDPYSNQPQHF
cdr3_nt: TGTGCCAGCAGCCCAGGGCCAGATCCTTATAGCAATCAGCCCCAGCATTTT

j_call: TRBJ2-5
d_call: TRBD2
clone_size: -
v_call: TRBV27
cdr3_aa: CASSFLAEKETQYF
cdr3_nt: TGTGCCAGCAGTTTTCTAGCGGAGAAAGAGACCCAGTACTTC

j_call: TRBJ2-1
d_call: -
clone_size: -
v_call: TRBV28
cdr3_aa: CASSLVRGGLIDEQFF
cdr3_nt: TGTGCCAGCAGTTTGGTTAGGGGGGGCCTTATCGATGAGCAGTTCTTC

j_call: TRBJ1-4
d_call: TRBD1
clone_size: -
v_call: TRBV29-1
cdr3_aa: CSVMTGLTNEKLFF
cdr3_nt: TGCAGCGTGATGACAGGGCTAACTAATGAAAAACTGTTTTTT